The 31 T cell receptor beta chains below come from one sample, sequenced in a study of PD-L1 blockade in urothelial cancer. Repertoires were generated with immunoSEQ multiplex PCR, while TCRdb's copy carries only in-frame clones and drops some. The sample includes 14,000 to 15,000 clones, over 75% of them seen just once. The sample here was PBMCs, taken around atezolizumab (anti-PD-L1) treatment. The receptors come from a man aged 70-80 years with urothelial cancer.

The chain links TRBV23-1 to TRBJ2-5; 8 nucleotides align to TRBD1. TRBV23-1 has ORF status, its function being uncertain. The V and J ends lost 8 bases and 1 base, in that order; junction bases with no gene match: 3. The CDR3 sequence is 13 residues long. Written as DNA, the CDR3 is TGCGCCAGCGGGGACAGGAGCCAAGAGACCCAGTACTTC. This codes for CASGDRSQETQYF.

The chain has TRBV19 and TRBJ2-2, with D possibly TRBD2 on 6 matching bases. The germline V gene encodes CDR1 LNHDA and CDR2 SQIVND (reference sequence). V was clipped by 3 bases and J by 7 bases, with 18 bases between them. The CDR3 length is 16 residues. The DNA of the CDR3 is TGTGCCAGTAGTATTTCGTTATACGGGGGAGGCGGGGAGCTGTTTTTT. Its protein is CASSISLYGGGGELFF.

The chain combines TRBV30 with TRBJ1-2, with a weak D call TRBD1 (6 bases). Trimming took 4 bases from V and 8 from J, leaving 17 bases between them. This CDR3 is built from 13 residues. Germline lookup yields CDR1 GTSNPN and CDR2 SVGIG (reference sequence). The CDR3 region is CAWTGGGLRGYTF. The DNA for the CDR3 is TGTGCCTGGACCGGGGGGGGGCTGCGAGGCTACACCTTC.

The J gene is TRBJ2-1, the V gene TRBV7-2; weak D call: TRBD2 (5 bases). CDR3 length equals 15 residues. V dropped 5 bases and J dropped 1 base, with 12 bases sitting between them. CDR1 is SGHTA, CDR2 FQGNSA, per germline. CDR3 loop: CASSPDYQSYNEQFF. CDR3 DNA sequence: TGTGCCAGCAGCCCCGACTACCAATCCTACAATGAGCAGTTCTTC.

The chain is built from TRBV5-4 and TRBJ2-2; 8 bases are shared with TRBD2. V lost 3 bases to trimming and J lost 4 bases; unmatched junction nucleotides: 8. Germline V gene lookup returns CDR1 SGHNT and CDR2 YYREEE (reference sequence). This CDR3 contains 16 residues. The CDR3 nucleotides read TGTGCCAGCAGCTCCTCCAGCGGGGGTTCCACCGGGGAGCTGTTTTTT. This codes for CASSSSSGGSTGELFF.

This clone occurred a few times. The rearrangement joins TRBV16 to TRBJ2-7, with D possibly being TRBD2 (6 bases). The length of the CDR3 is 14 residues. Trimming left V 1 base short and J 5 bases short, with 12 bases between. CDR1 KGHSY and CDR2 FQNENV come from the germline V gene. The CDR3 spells CASSQFDGGDEQYF. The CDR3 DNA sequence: TGTGCCAGCAGCCAATTTGACGGCGGGGACGAGCAGTACTTC. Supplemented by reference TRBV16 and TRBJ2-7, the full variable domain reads GEEVAQTPKHLVRGEGQKAKLYCAPIKGHSYVFWYQQVLKNEFKFLISFQNENVFDETGMPKERFSAKCLPNSPCSLEIQATKLEDSAVYFCASSQFDGGDEQYFGPGTRLTVT.

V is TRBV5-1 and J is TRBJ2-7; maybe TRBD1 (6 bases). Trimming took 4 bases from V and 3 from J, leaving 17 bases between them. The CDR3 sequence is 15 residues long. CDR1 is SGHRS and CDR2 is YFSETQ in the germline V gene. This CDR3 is CASSPPPGHYYEQYF. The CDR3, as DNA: TGCGCCAGCAGCCCCCCGCCGGGACACTACTACGAGCAGTACTTC.

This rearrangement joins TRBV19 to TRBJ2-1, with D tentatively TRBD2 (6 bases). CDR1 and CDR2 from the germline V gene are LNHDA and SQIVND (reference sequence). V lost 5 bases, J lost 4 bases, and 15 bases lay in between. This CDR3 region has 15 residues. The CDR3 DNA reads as TGTGCCAGTAGTGGAGGCGGCGGGGTTTACAATGAGCAGTTCTTC. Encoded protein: CASSGGGGVYNEQFF.

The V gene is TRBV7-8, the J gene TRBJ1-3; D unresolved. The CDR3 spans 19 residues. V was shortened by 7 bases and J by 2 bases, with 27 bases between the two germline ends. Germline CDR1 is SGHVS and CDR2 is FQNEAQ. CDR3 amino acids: CASKADRRRGGLAGNTIYF. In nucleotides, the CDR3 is TGTGCCAGCAAAGCGGATCGAAGGCGAGGTGGCCTAGCTGGAAACACCATATATTTT. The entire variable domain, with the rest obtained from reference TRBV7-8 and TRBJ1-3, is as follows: GAGVSQSPRYKVAKRGQDVALRCDPISGHVSLFWYQQALGQGPEFLTYFQNEAQLDKSGLPSDRFFAERPEGSVSTLKIQRTQQEDSAVYLCASKADRRRGGLAGNTIYFGEGSWLTVV.

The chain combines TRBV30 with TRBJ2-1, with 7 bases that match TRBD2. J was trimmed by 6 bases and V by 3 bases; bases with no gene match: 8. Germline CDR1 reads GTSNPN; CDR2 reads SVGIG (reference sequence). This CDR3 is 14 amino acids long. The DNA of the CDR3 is TGTGCCTGGAGAAAAACCCCGGGGGGCAATGAGCAGTTCTTC. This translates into CAWRKTPGGNEQFF.

The CDR3 loop is CASAPTDRDSDTQYF. CDR3 DNA sequence: TGTGCTAGTGCCCCTACGGACAGGGATTCAGATACGCAGTATTTT. The V and J genes are TRBV12-5 and TRBJ2-3; the match to TRBD1 covers 8 bases. The CDR3 length is 15 residues. The junction had 10 bases not matched to a gene; V was cut back by 7 bases and J by 4 bases. The V gene's germline CDR1 is LGHNT and CDR2 FRNRAP.

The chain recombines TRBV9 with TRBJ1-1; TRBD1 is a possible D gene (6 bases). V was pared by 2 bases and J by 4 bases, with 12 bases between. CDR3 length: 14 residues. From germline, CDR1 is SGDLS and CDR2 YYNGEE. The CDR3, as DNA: TGTGCCAGCAGCGTTACCACAGGGAGCACTGAAGCTTTCTTT. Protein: CASSVTTGSTEAFF. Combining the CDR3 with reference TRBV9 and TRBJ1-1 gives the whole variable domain DSGVTQTPKHLITATGQRVTLRCSPRSGDLSVYWYQQSLDQGLQFLIQYYNGEERAKGNILERFSAQQFPDLHSELNLSSLELGDSALYFCASSVTTGSTEAFFGQGTRLTVV.

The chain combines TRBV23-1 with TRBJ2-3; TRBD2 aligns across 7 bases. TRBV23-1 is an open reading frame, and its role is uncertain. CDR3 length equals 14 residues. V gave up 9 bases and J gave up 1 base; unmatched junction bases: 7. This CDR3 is CARRGGLGTDTQYF. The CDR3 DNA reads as TGCGCCAGGAGGGGAGGGCTTGGCACAGATACGCAGTATTTT.

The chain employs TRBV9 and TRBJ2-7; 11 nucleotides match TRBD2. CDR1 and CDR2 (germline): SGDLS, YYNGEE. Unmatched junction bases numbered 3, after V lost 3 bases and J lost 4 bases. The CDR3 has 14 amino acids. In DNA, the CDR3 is TGTGCCAGCAGCGAGTGGACTAGCGGGTACGAGCAGTACTTC. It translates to CASSEWTSGYEQYF.

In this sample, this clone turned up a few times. The CDR3 nucleotides are TGTGCCAGCACCGCAACAGGGAGGGCCAATCAGCCCCAGCATTTT. Translated, it gives CASTATGRANQPQHF. The chain combines TRBV2 with TRBJ1-5; D may be TRBD1 (6 bases). The V gene lost 7 bases and the J gene lost 3 bases, with 16 bases spanning the gap. Germline lookup yields CDR1 SNHLY and CDR2 FYNNEI. The CDR3 contains 15 residues.

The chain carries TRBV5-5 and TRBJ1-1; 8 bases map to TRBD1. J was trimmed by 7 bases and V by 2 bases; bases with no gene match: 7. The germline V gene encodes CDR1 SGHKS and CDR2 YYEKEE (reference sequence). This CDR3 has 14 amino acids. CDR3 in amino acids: CASSFGAGTGEAFF. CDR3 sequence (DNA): TGTGCCAGCAGCTTCGGCGCTGGGACAGGTGAAGCTTTCTTT. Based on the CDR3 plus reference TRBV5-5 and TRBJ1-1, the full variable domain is DAGVTQSPTHLIKTRGQQVTLRCSPISGHKSVSWYQQVLGQGPQFIFQYYEKEERGRGNFPDRFSARQFPNYSSELNVNALLLGDSALYLCASSFGAGTGEAFFGQGTRLTVV.

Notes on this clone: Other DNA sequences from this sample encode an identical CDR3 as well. This chain's CDR3 is CASSYLAGGTDTQYF. CDR3 in DNA: TGTGCCAGCAGCTACCTAGCGGGGGGAACAGATACGCAGTATTTT. The V gene is TRBV6-5, the J gene TRBJ2-3, with TRBD2 matching over 11 bases. J lost 3 bases, V lost 6 bases, and 5 bases had no gene match. This CDR3 contains 15 residues. Germline-derived CDR1 and CDR2 are MNHEY and SVGAGI.

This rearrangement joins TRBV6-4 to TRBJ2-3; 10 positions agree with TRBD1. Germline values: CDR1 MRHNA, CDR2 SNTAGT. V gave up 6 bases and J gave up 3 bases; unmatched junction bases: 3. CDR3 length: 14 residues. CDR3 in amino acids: CASSPGQGTDTQYF. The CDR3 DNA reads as TGTGCCAGCAGCCCGGGACAGGGGACAGATACGCAGTATTTT.

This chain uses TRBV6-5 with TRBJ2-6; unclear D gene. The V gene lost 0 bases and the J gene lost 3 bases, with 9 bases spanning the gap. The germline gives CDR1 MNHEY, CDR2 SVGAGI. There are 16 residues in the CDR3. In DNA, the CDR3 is TGTGCCAGCAGTTACTCGATCACGGGTGGGGCCAACGTCCTGACTTTC. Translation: CASSYSITGGANVLTF.

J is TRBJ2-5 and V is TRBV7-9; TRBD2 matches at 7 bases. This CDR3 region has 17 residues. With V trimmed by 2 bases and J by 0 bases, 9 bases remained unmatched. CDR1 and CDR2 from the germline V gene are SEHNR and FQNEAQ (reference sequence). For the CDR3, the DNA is TGTGCCAGCAGCTTACCAGCGGGGACCCCGTACCAAGAGACCCAGTACTTC. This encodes CASSLPAGTPYQETQYF.

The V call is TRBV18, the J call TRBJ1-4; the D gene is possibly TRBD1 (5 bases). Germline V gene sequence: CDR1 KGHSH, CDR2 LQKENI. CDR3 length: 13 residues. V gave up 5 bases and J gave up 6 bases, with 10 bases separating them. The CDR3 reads CASSKGEDEKLFF. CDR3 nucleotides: TGTGCCAGCTCAAAAGGGGAGGATGAAAAACTGTTTTTT.

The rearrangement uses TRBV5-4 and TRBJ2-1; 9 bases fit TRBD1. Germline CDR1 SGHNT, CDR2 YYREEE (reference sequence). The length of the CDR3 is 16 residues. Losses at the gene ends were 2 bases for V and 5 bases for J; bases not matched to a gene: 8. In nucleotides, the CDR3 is TGTGCCAGCAGCTTCATAGACCGGGACAGGGACAATGAGCAGTTCTTC. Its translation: CASSFIDRDRDNEQFF. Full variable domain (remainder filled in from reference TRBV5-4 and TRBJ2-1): ETGVTQSPTHLIKTRGQQVTLRCSSQSGHNTVSWYQQALGQGPQFIFQYYREEENGRGNFPPRFSGLQFPNYSSELNVNALELDDSALYLCASSFIDRDRDNEQFFGPGTRLTVL.

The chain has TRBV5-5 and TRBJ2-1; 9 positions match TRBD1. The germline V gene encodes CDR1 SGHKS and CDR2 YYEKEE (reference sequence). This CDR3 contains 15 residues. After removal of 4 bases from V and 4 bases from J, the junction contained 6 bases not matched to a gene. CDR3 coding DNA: TGTGCCAGCAGCCAATGGGACAGGGTTTACAATGAGCAGTTCTTC. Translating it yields CASSQWDRVYNEQFF.

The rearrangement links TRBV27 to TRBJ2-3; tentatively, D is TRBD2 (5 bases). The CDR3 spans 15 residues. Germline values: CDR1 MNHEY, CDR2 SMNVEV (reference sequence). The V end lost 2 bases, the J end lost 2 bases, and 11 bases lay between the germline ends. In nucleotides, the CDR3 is TGTGCCAGCAGTTTACGAGGGATACCCACAGATACGCAGTATTTT. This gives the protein CASSLRGIPTDTQYF.

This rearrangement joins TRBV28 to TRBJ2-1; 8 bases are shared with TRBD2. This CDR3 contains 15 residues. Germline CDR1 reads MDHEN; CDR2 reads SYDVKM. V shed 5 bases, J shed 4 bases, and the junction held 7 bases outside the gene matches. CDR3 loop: CASSRSGGLYNEQFF. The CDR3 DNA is TGTGCCAGCAGTCGAAGCGGGGGTCTTTACAATGAGCAGTTCTTC.

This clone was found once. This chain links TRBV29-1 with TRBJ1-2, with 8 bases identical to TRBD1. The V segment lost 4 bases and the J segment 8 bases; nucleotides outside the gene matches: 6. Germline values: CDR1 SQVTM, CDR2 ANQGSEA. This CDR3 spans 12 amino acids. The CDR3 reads CSVAQGARGYTF. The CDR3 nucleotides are TGCAGCGTTGCCCAGGGGGCTCGGGGCTACACCTTC.

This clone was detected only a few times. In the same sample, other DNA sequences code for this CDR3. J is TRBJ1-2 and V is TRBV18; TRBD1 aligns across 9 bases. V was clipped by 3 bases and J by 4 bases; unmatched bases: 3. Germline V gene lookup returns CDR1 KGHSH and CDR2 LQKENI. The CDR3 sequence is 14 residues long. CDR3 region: CASSPGQGLYGYTF. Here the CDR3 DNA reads TGTGCCAGCTCACCGGGACAGGGACTCTATGGCTACACCTTC.

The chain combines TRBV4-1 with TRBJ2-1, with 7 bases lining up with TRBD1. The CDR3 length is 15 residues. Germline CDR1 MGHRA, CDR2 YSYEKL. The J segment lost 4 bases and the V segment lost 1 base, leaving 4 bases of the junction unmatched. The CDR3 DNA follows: TGCGCCAGCAGCCAAGCCCAGACAGGGTACAATGAGCAGTTCTTC. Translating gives CASSQAQTGYNEQFF.

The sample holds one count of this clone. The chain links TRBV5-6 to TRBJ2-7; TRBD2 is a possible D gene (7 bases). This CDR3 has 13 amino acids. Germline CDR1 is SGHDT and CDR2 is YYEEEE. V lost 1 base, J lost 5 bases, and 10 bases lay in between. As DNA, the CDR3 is TGTGCCAGCAGCTTGCGGGGGGCTAACGAGCAGTACTTC. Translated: CASSLRGANEQYF.

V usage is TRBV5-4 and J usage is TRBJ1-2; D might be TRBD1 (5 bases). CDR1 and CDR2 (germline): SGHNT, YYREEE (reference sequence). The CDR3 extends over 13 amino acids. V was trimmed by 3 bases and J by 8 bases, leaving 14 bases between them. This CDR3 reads CASSWEGLNGYTF. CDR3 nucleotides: TGTGCCAGCAGCTGGGAGGGACTTAACGGCTACACCTTC.

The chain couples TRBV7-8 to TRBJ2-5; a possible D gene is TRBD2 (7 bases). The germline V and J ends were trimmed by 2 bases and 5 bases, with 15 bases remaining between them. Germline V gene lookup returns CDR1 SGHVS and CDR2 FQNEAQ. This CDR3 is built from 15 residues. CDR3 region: CASSLWGGFLETQYF. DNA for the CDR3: TGTGCCAGCAGCTTATGGGGGGGCTTCCTCGAGACCCAGTACTTC.